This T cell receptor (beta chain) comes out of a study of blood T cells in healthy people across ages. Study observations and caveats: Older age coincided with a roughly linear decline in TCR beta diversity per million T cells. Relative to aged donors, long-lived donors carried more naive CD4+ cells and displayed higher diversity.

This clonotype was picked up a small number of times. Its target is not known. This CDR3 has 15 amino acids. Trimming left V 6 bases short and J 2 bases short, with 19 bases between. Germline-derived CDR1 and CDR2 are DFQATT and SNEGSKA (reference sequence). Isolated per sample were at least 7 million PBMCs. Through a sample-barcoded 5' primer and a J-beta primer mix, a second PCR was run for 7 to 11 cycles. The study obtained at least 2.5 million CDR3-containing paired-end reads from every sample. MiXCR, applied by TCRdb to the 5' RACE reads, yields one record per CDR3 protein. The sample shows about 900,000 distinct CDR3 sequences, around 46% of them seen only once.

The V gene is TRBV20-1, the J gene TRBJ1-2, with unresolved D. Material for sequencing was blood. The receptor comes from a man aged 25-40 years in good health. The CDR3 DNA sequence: TGCAGTGCCCACCCCGGCCAGACGAAAAACTATGGCTACACCTTC. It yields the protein CSAHPGQTKNYGYTF.